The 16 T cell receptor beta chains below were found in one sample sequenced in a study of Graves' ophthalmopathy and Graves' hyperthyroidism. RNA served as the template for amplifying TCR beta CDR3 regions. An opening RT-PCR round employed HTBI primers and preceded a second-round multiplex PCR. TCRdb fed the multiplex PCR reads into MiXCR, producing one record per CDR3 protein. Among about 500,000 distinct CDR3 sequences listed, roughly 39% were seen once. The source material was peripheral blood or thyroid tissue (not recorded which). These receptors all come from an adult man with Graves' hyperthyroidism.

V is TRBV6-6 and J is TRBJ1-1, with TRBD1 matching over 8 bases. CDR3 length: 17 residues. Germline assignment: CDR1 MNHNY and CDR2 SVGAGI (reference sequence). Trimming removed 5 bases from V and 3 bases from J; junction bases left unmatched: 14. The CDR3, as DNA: TGTGCCAGCAGTCCGCCCCCTGGACAGGGAATTCACACTGAAGCTTTCTTT. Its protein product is CASSPPPGQGIHTEAFF.

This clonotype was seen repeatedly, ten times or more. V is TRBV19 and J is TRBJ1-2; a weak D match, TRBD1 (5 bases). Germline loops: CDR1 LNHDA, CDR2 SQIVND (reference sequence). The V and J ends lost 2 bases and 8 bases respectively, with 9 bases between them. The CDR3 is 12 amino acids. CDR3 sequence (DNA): TGTGCCAGTAGTATATGGGGGGACGGCTACACCTTC. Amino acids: CASSIWGDGYTF.

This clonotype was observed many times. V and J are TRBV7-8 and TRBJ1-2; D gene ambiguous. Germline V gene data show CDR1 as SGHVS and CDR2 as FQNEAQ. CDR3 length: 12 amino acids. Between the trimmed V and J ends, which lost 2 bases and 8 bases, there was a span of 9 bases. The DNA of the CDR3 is TGTGCCAGCAGCTTACCCTCCGAGGGCTACACCTTC. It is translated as CASSLPSEGYTF.

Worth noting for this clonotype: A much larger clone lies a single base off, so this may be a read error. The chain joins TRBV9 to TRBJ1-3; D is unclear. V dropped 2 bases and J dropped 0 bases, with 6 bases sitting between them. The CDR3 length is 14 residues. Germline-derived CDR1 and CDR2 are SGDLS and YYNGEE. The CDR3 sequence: CASSVGDSGNTIYF. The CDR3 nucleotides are TGTGCCAGCAGCGTGGGTGACTCTGGAAACACCATATATTTT.

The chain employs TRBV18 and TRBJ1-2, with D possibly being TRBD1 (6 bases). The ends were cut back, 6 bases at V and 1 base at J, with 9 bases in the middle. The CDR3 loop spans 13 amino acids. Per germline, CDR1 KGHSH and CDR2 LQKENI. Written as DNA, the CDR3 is TGTGCCAGCTCGGGGGACATTAACTATGGCTACACCTTC. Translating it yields CASSGDINYGYTF.

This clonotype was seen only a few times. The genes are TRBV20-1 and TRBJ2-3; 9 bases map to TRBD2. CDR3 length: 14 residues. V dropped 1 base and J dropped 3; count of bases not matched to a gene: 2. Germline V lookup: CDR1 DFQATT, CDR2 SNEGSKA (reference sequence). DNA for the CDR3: TGCAGTGCTAGAGTAGCGGGAGTAACAGATACGCAGTATTTT. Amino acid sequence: CSARVAGVTDTQYF.

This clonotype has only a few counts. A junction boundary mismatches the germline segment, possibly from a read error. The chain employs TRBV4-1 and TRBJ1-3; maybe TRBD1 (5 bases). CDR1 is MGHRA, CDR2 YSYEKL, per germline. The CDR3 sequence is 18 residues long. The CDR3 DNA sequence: TGTGCCAGCAGCCAAGATGCGGGGCCTCGAATCTCTGGAAACACCATATATTTT. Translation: CASSQDAGPRISGNTIYF.

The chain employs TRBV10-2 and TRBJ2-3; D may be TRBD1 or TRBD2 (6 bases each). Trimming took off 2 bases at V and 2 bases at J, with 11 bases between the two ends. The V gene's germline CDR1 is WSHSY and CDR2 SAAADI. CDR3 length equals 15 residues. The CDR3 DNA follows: TGCGCCAGCAGTGAGCGGGGGCCGTACACAGATACGCAGTATTTT. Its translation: CASSERGPYTDTQYF.

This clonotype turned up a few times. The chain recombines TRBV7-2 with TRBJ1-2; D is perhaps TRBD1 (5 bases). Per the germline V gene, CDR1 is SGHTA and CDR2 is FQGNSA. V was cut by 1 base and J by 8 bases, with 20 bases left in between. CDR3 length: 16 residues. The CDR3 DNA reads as TGTGCCAGCAGCTTAGTACCCTCAGGGAATGTGGGGGGCTACACCTTC. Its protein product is CASSLVPSGNVGGYTF. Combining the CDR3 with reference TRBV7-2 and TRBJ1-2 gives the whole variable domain GAGVSQSPSNKVTEKGKDVELRCDPISGHTALYWYRQSLGQGLEFLIYFQGNSAPDKSGLPSDRFSAERTGGSVSTLTIQRTQQEDSAVYLCASSLVPSGNVGGYTFGSGTRLTVV.

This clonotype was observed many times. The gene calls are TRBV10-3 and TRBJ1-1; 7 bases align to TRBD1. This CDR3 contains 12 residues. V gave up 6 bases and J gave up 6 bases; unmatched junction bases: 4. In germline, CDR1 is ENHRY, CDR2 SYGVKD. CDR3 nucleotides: TGTGCCATCAGCTTTCAGGGGGCTGAAGCTTTCTTT. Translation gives CAISFQGAEAFF.

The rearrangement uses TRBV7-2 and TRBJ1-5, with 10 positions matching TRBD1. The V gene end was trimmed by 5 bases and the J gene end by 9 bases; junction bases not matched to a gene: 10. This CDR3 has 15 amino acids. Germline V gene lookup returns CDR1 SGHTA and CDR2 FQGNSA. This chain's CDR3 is CASSPTGTGDAPQHF. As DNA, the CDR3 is TGTGCCAGCAGCCCAACCGGGACAGGGGATGCGCCCCAGCATTTT.

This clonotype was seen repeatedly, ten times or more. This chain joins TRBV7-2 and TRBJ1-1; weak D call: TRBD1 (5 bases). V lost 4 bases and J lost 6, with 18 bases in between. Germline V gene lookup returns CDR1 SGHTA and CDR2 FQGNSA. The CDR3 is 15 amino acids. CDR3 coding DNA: TGTGCCAGCAGCTCTCGGGACGGGTGGGTAGCTGAAGCTTTCTTT. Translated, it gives CASSSRDGWVAEAFF.

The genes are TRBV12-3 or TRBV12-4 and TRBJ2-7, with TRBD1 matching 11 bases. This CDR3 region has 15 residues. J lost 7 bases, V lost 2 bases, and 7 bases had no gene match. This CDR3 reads CASSLRAGTGGEQYF. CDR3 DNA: TGTGCCAGCAGTTTACGTGCCGGGACAGGGGGTGAGCAGTACTTC.

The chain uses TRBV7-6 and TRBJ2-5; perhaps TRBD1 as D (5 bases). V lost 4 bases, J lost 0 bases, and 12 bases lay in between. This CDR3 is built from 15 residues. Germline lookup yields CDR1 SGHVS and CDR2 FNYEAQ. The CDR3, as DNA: TGTGCCAGCAGCTCACCAGGACACGACCAAGAGACCCAGTACTTC. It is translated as CASSSPGHDQETQYF.

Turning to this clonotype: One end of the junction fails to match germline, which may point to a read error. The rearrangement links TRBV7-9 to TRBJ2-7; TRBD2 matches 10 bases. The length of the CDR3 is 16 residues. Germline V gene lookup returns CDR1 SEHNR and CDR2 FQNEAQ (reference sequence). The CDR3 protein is CASSTGAGGLRDEQCF. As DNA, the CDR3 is TGTGCCAGCAGCACTGGAGCGGGAGGGCTCCGGGACGAGCAGTGCTTC. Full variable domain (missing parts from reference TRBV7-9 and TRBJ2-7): DTGVSQNPRHKITKRGQNVTFRCDPISEHNRLYWYRQTLGQGPEFLTYFQNEAQLEKSRLLSDRFSAERPKGSFSTLEIQRTEQGDSAMYLCASSTGAGGLRDEQCFGPGTRLTVT.

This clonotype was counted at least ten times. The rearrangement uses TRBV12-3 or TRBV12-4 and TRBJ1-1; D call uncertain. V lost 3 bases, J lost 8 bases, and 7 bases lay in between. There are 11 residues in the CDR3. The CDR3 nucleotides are TGTGCCAGCAGTTTTTGGGGAGAAGCTTTCTTT. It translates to CASSFWGEAFF.